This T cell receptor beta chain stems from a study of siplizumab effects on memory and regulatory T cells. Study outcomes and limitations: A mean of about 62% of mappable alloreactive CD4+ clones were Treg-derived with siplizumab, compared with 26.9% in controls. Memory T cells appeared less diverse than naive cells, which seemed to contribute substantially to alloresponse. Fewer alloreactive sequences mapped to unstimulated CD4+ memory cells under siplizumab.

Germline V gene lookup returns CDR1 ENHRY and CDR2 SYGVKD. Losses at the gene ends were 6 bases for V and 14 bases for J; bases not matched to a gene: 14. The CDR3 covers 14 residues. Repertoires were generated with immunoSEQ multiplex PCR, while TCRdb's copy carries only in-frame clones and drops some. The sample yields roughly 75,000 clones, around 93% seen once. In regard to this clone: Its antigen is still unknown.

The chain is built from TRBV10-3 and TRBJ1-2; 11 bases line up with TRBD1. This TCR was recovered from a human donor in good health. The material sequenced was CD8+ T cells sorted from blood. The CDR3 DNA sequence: TGTGCCATCAGCCCTCCGGGACAGGGGGATGTGAAAACCTTC. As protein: CAISPPGQGDVKTF.